This record covers a single T cell receptor beta chain. The identical CDR3 is also encoded by other nucleotide sequences in the sample. The entry originates in a study of blood T cell repertoires in COVID-19. TCRdb keeps only in-frame clones here, not all; method: immunoSEQ multiplex PCR. The sample gives about 480,000 clones, 88% of which show up once; 1.5% to 2% is in the top ten. The CDR3 runs to 16 residues. Germline V gene sequence: CDR1 SGDLS, CDR2 YYNGEE. V gave up 0 bases and J gave up 3 bases; unmatched junction bases: 3. This rearrangement joins TRBV9 to TRBJ2-1; 10 positions agree with TRBD2. This clonotype originated in a woman between 40 and 55 years old who had recovered from COVID-19. Material for sequencing was PBMCs or T cells enriched from blood (not recorded which). CDR3 protein: CASSVGLAGSYNEQFF. As DNA, the CDR3 is TGTGCCAGCAGCGTAGGACTAGCGGGTAGCTACAATGAGCAGTTCTTC.